This is a list of T cell receptor beta chains from one sample in a study of T cell repertoires in cytomegalovirus infection. Using its own MiXCR run on the reads, TCRdb lists one record per CDR3 protein. The table lists around 530,000 distinct CDR3 sequences, more than 25% of them singletons. Material: PBMCs. These receptors originate from a human donor in good health (CMV status not recorded). Some clones in this sample may be carry-over from other donors' samples. Both conserved end residues are part of each CDR3. The D gene is left open where the match is weak. Clone size is given for some rows only: seen once, a few or many times, or a class if the clone is expanded.

v_gene: TRBV2
j_gene: TRBJ2-3
d_gene: .
abundance: few
CDR3nt: TGTGCCAGCCGTACCGGGACTGCGACAGATACGCAGTATTTT
CDR3aa: CASRTGTATDTQYF

v_gene: TRBV5-6
j_gene: TRBJ2-2
d_gene: .
abundance: .
CDR3nt: TGTGCCAGCAGCAACCTAGCGTCCGGGGAGCTGTTTTTT
CDR3aa: CASSNLASGELFF

v_gene: TRBV19
j_gene: TRBJ2-2
d_gene: .
abundance: few
CDR3nt: TGTGCCAGTACCCTTGGGCGGACGAACACCGGGGAGCTGTTTTTT
CDR3aa: CASTLGRTNTGELFF

v_gene: TRBV7-2
j_gene: TRBJ2-2
d_gene: .
abundance: many
CDR3nt: TGTGCCAGCAGTCCGAGGAACACCGGGGAGCTGTTTTTT
CDR3aa: CASSPRNTGELFF

v_gene: TRBV20-1
j_gene: TRBJ2-7
d_gene: .
abundance: few
CDR3nt: TGCAGTGCTACTGACAGAGCCCCTAGAGAGCAGTACTTC
CDR3aa: CSATDRAPREQYF

v_gene: TRBV7-2
j_gene: TRBJ2-3
d_gene: TRBD2
abundance: .
CDR3nt: TGTGCCAGCGGAAAAGCGGGGTATCGTACAGATACGCAGTATTTT
CDR3aa: CASGKAGYRTDTQYF

v_gene: TRBV28
j_gene: TRBJ1-2
d_gene: .
abundance: .
CDR3nt: TGTGCCAGCAGGACGCACGAGGCAGGCCTGACGTCGAGCTATGGCTACACCTTC
CDR3aa: CASRTHEAGLTSSYGYTF

v_gene: TRBV7-2
j_gene: TRBJ1-5
d_gene: .
abundance: few
CDR3nt: TGTGCCAGCAGCCCCGTCAGCAATCAGCCCCAGCATTTT
CDR3aa: CASSPVSNQPQHF

v_gene: TRBV12-3/TRBV12-4
j_gene: TRBJ2-5
d_gene: TRBD2
abundance: few
CDR3nt: TGTGCCAGCAGTTCACGGGGACTAGCGCTCCTTCAAGAGACCCAGTACTTC
CDR3aa: CASSSRGLALLQETQYF

v_gene: TRBV24-1
j_gene: TRBJ2-3
d_gene: .
abundance: many
CDR3nt: TGTGCCACCAGTGAGGAGGGTGCGGGCACAGATACGCAGTATTTT
CDR3aa: CATSEEGAGTDTQYF

v_gene: TRBV7-9
j_gene: TRBJ2-1
d_gene: TRBD2
abundance: many
CDR3nt: TGTGCCAGCAGCTTAGAGCCAGCGGGAGTGCCGCGTGAGCAGTTCTTC
CDR3aa: CASSLEPAGVPREQFF

v_gene: TRBV4-1
j_gene: TRBJ2-7
d_gene: .
abundance: .
CDR3nt: TGCGCCAGCAGCCAAGGGGGGGGCACCTTATCCTACGAGCAGTACTTC
CDR3aa: CASSQGGGTLSYEQYF

v_gene: TRBV12-5
j_gene: TRBJ2-1
d_gene: TRBD2
abundance: .
CDR3nt: TGTGCTAGTGGTTTGTGGACTAGCGGGCAGGATGAGCAGTTCTTC
CDR3aa: CASGLWTSGQDEQFF

v_gene: TRBV7-9
j_gene: TRBJ1-5
d_gene: .
abundance: .
CDR3nt: TGTGCCAGCAGCTTAGAGGGGTCTGGCAATCAGCCCCAGCATTTT
CDR3aa: CASSLEGSGNQPQHF

v_gene: TRBV7-8
j_gene: TRBJ2-6
d_gene: .
abundance: many
CDR3nt: TGTGCCAGCAGCTTAGTGGCGGGACTTATTACCTCTGGGGCCAACGTCCTGACTTTC
CDR3aa: CASSLVAGLITSGANVLTF

v_gene: TRBV29-1
j_gene: TRBJ1-3
d_gene: .
abundance: few
CDR3nt: TGCAGCGTTGATTGGGGGCAGGGAAACACCATATATTTT
CDR3aa: CSVDWGQGNTIYF

v_gene: TRBV28
j_gene: TRBJ2-5
d_gene: TRBD2
abundance: few
CDR3nt: TGTGCCAGCAGCGCGTGGCCGGGGACTAGCGGGAGGTCCCAAGAGACCCAGTACTTC
CDR3aa: CASSAWPGTSGRSQETQYF

v_gene: TRBV12-3/TRBV12-4
j_gene: TRBJ2-7
d_gene: .
abundance: .
CDR3nt: TGTGCCAGCAGATATGGGTCCTACGAGCAGTACTTC
CDR3aa: CASRYGSYEQYF

v_gene: TRBV18
j_gene: TRBJ2-1
d_gene: TRBD2
abundance: .
CDR3nt: TGTGCCAGCTCACCACTTCGAGCGGGAGGGCCGACGGAGAATGAGCAGTTCTTC
CDR3aa: CASSPLRAGGPTENEQFF

v_gene: TRBV28
j_gene: TRBJ1-5
d_gene: .
abundance: .
CDR3nt: TGTGCCAGCAGTACCTCAGGGAGCAATCAGCCCCAGCATTTT
CDR3aa: CASSTSGSNQPQHF

v_gene: TRBV2
j_gene: TRBJ1-6
d_gene: TRBD1
abundance: .
CDR3nt: TGTGCCAGCAGTGAACCTAGACAGGGGGCCGGCTCACCCCTCCACTTT
CDR3aa: CASSEPRQGAGSPLHF

v_gene: TRBV7-3
j_gene: TRBJ2-1
d_gene: .
abundance: many
CDR3nt: TGTGCCAGCGCCGGTAGAAACTACAATGAGCAGTTCTTC
CDR3aa: CASAGRNYNEQFF

v_gene: TRBV7-2
j_gene: TRBJ1-1
d_gene: .
abundance: many
CDR3nt: TGTGCCAGCAGCTTATACTTCGGGCAGAATGAAGCTTTCTTT
CDR3aa: CASSLYFGQNEAFF

v_gene: TRBV6-2/TRBV6-3
j_gene: TRBJ1-5
d_gene: TRBD1
abundance: few
CDR3nt: TGTGCCAGCAGTGTTATCAGGGGGCCACGGTCTGGTCAGCCCCAGCATTTT
CDR3aa: CASSVIRGPRSGQPQHF

v_gene: TRBV7-9
j_gene: TRBJ1-2
d_gene: .
abundance: many
CDR3nt: TGTGCCAGCAGCTTATCGTTTCCCGTCGACAGTAACTATGGCTACACCTTC
CDR3aa: CASSLSFPVDSNYGYTF

v_gene: TRBV9
j_gene: TRBJ1-1
d_gene: .
abundance: few
CDR3nt: TGTGCCAGCAGCCCTGCCGGGACTGTGAACACTGAAGCTTTCTTT
CDR3aa: CASSPAGTVNTEAFF

v_gene: TRBV12-3/TRBV12-4
j_gene: TRBJ2-1
d_gene: .
abundance: few
CDR3nt: TGTGCCAGCAGTTTCATCGGCGGGAAGGTTTACAATGAGCAGTTCTTC
CDR3aa: CASSFIGGKVYNEQFF